Presented here are 31 T cell receptor beta chains from one specimen sequenced in a study of T-cell memory formation after mild COVID-19. One entry per CDR3 protein, called by TCRdb with MiXCR from the 5' RACE reads. The table shows hundreds of thousands of distinct CDR3 sequences, with around 15% occurring only once. Material for sequencing was PBMCs or a T cell subset sorted from them (not recorded which). These receptors all come from a man aged 18 to 29 who had mild COVID-19 (a few samples of this study predate the infection). Cell type and time point are not known.

In this sample, this clonotype turned up a few times. V and J are TRBV5-6 and TRBJ2-7; tentatively, D is TRBD2 (6 bases). V was pared by 4 bases and J by 0 bases, with 11 bases between. CDR1 and CDR2 (germline): SGHDT, YYEEEE. The CDR3 loop spans 14 amino acids. The CDR3 coding sequence is TGTGCCAGCAGCGGGAAGGACTACTCCTACGAGCAGTACTTC. Protein: CASSGKDYSYEQYF.

The chain recombines TRBV4-3 with TRBJ2-1, with no clear D. Per germline, CDR1 LGHNA and CDR2 YSLEER. CDR3 length equals 15 residues. Trimming pared 0 bases from V and 8 bases from J, leaving 14 bases between. Here the CDR3 DNA reads TGCGCCAGCAGCCAAGATCGGATTAGCTCGGATGAGCAGTTCTTC. This codes for CASSQDRISSDEQFF.

This clonotype has only a few counts. CDR3 nucleotides: TGCAGTGCTAGGTTTCCCGGGACCCCTCCAGATACGCAGTATTTT. This gives the protein CSARFPGTPPDTQYF. This chain connects TRBV20-1 to TRBJ2-3; the D call may be TRBD1 or TRBD2 (5 bases each). The length of the CDR3 is 15 residues. V was clipped by 3 bases and J by 4 bases, with 17 bases between them. The V gene's germline CDR1 is DFQATT and CDR2 SNEGSKA (reference sequence).

The V call is TRBV30, the J call TRBJ2-5; D may correspond to TRBD1 or TRBD2 (5 bases each). CDR1 and CDR2 (germline): GTSNPN, SVGIG (reference sequence). This CDR3 has 14 amino acids. The V and J ends lost 5 bases and 5 bases respectively, with 18 bases between them. CDR3 loop: CAWRPLGGWETQYF. DNA of the CDR3: TGTGCCTGGCGCCCCCTTGGGGGATGGGAGACCCAGTACTTC.

Only a few counts were recorded for this clonotype. CDR3 protein: CASSQGQVANYGYTF. In nucleotides, the CDR3 is TGCGCCAGCAGCCAAGGACAAGTCGCTAACTATGGCTACACCTTC. The chain is built from TRBV4-3 and TRBJ1-2, with no clear D. Trimming removed 1 base from V and 0 bases from J, with 9 bases in between. Per the germline V gene, CDR1 is LGHNA and CDR2 is YSLEER. CDR3 size: 15 residues.

This clonotype was seen more than once but under ten times. This chain links TRBV2 with TRBJ2-3; D is perhaps TRBD2 (5 bases). The CDR3 spans 12 residues. Trimming removed 8 bases from V and 4 bases from J, with 10 bases in between. Germline V gene data show CDR1 as SNHLY and CDR2 as FYNNEI. The CDR3 coding sequence is TGTGCCAGCGGTGGACTCGCAGATACGCAGTATTTT. Amino acid sequence: CASGGLADTQYF.

V and J are TRBV20-1 and TRBJ2-3, with D perhaps matching TRBD2 (7 bases). Trimming pared 7 bases from V and 2 bases from J, leaving 16 bases between. The CDR3 is 14 residues long. CDR1 is DFQATT, CDR2 SNEGSKA, per germline (reference sequence). This CDR3 is CSVSRGATTDTQYF. The CDR3 nucleotides read TGCAGTGTTAGTCGGGGGGCGACCACAGATACGCAGTATTTT.

This clonotype showed up just a few times. V gene TRBV7-2 combines with J gene TRBJ1-1; D gene ambiguous. CDR3 length: 14 amino acids. The V gene's germline CDR1 is SGHTA and CDR2 FQGNSA. V shed 8 bases and J shed 4 bases, with 17 bases lying between them. CDR3 DNA sequence: TGTGCCAGCCGAAGAGGAGGGTATGCCACTGAAGCTTTCTTT. This gives the protein CASRRGGYATEAFF.

A few counts support this clonotype. The V and J genes are TRBV15 and TRBJ1-4; possible D gene TRBD1, 6 bases. There are 13 residues in the CDR3. Looked up from germline, CDR1 is LNHNV and CDR2 is YYDKDF (reference sequence). V was shortened by 0 bases and J by 7 bases, with 6 bases between the two germline ends. CDR3 residues: CATSREQGEKLFF. The CDR3 nucleotides are TGTGCCACCAGCAGAGAACAGGGTGAAAAACTGTTTTTT.

This clonotype was detected a few times. The chain combines TRBV24-1 with TRBJ1-1, with D hard to call. CDR1 is KGHDR and CDR2 is SFDVKD in the germline V gene. V was shortened by 8 bases and J by 1 base, with 7 bases between the two germline ends. The CDR3 has 12 amino acids. The CDR3 DNA follows: TGTGCCACCATTTGTCGGAACACTGAAGCTTTCTTT. The encoded protein is CATICRNTEAFF.

The chain links TRBV24-1 to TRBJ2-3, with TRBD1 matching 9 bases. The CDR3 loop spans 16 amino acids. Germline V gene lookup returns CDR1 KGHDR and CDR2 SFDVKD. J was trimmed by 0 bases and V by 7 bases; bases with no gene match: 7. The CDR3 DNA is TGTGCCACCAGGACAGGGGGAAGTACTAGCACAGATACGCAGTATTTT. Amino acid sequence: CATRTGGSTSTDTQYF.

This clonotype was counted at least ten times. The chain is built from TRBV7-9 and TRBJ1-5; D is possibly TRBD1 (6 bases). V lost 5 bases and J 9 bases, leaving 14 bases between the germline ends. Germline V CDR1 and CDR2: SEHNR, FQNEAQ (reference sequence). CDR3 length equals 13 residues. CDR3: CASSLGGSGPQHF. The CDR3 nucleotides are TGTGCCAGCAGCCTAGGGGGTTCGGGGCCCCAGCATTTT.

Only a few counts were recorded for this clonotype. The chain joins TRBV2 to TRBJ1-6, with a weak D call TRBD1 (5 bases). The length of the CDR3 is 14 residues. Looked up from germline, CDR1 is SNHLY and CDR2 is FYNNEI. Trimming cost V 8 bases and J 7 bases, with 15 bases left between them. The CDR3 is CASGYRDGNSPLHF. CDR3 nucleotides: TGTGCCAGCGGTTACCGGGACGGGAATTCACCCCTCCACTTT.

The genes are TRBV5-5 and TRBJ2-1; perhaps D is TRBD1 or TRBD2 (5 bases each). The CDR3 length is 16 residues. Trimming removed 3 bases from V and 4 bases from J, with 17 bases in between. Germline loops: CDR1 SGHKS, CDR2 YYEKEE (reference sequence). In DNA, the CDR3 is TGTGCCAGCAGCTCGCCGGGACCGGCGCGTTACAATGAGCAGTTCTTC. Its protein is CASSSPGPARYNEQFF.

This clonotype was picked up a small number of times. V is TRBV9 and J is TRBJ2-5; the D gene is possibly TRBD2 (6 bases). There are 12 residues in the CDR3. The ends were cut back, 3 bases at V and 5 bases at J, with 8 bases in the middle. Germline assignment: CDR1 SGDLS and CDR2 YYNGEE. CDR3 sequence (DNA): TGTGCCAGCAGCGCTCGGGAGGAGACCCAGTACTTC. Its protein product is CASSAREETQYF.

The chain uses TRBV5-4 and TRBJ2-3; 8 bases fit TRBD2. The ends lost 1 base at V and 3 bases at J; junction bases unmatched: 7. Germline CDR1 reads SGHNT; CDR2 reads YYREEE (reference sequence). The CDR3 totals 16 residues. The CDR3 nucleotides read TGTGCCAGCAGCTTGATAGCGGGGTCGGGGACAGATACGCAGTATTTT. Translating it yields CASSLIAGSGTDTQYF. Full variable domain (rest looked up from reference TRBV5-4 and TRBJ2-3): ETGVTQSPTHLIKTRGQQVTLRCSSQSGHNTVSWYQQALGQGPQFIFQYYREEENGRGNFPPRFSGLQFPNYSSELNVNALELDDSALYLCASSLIAGSGTDTQYFGPGTRLTVL.

The V and J genes are TRBV10-3 and TRBJ1-4; the D gene is possibly TRBD1 (5 bases). The CDR3 is 13 residues long. The germline V gene has CDR1 ENHRY and CDR2 SYGVKD. Trimming shortened V by 4 bases and J by 6 bases, and 9 bases separated the two germline ends. The CDR3, as DNA: TGTGCCATCAGTGTACCGGGGGATGAAAAACTGTTTTTT. Amino acids: CAISVPGDEKLFF.

This chain joins TRBV6-5 and TRBJ2-2; 10 bases align to TRBD2. The V gene end was trimmed by 6 bases and the J gene end by 9 bases; junction bases not matched to a gene: 4. This CDR3 is 13 amino acids long. Germline V gene lookup returns CDR1 MNHEY and CDR2 SVGAGI. CDR3 region: CASSPSGRWELFF. In DNA, the CDR3 is TGTGCCAGCAGCCCTAGCGGGAGATGGGAGCTGTTTTTT.

The chain links TRBV27 to TRBJ2-1; TRBD1 might be the D (5 bases). CDR1 is MNHEY and CDR2 is SMNVEV in the germline V gene (reference sequence). With 5 bases removed from V and 8 bases from J, the gap between germline ends came to 13 bases. CDR3 length equals 13 residues. CDR3: CASSGRVSDEQFF. CDR3 bases: TGTGCCAGCAGTGGCAGGGTTTCCGATGAGCAGTTCTTC.

The chain couples TRBV7-2 to TRBJ1-1; 9 nucleotides match TRBD1. The trim removed 5 bases at V and 7 bases at J, leaving 11 bases unmatched. CDR3 length equals 15 residues. CDR1 is SGHTA and CDR2 is FQGNSA in the germline V gene. CDR3 bases: TGTGCCAGCAGCCCCCCGGGGACAGGGAGAAATGAAGCTTTCTTT. Translation: CASSPPGTGRNEAFF.

The chain is built from TRBV10-2 and TRBJ1-3; 7 bases map to TRBD1. Trimming took 6 bases from V and 2 from J; bases not matched to a gene: 10. This CDR3 comprises 16 residues. Germline CDR1 WSHSY, CDR2 SAAADI. Written as DNA, the CDR3 is TGCGCCAGCAGAAGGGACAGCGCTCAACCTGGAAACACCATATATTTT. Residues: CASRRDSAQPGNTIYF.

The chain combines TRBV7-2 with TRBJ2-1, with TRBD2 matching 11 bases. Germline values: CDR1 SGHTA, CDR2 FQGNSA. The length of the CDR3 is 15 residues. V trimming: 5 bases; J trimming: 4 bases; junction bases outside the gene matches: 4. CDR3 in DNA: TGTGCCAGCAGCCAGACTAGCGGGGTTTACAATGAGCAGTTCTTC. This sequence encodes CASSQTSGVYNEQFF.

This clonotype was counted only a few times. The V call is TRBV6-6, the J call TRBJ2-2; D uncertain. CDR1 and CDR2 from the germline V gene are MNHNY and SVGAGI (reference sequence). V was trimmed by 5 bases and J by 2 bases, leaving 6 bases between them. The CDR3 runs 13 residues. CDR3 coding DNA: TGTGCCAGCAGTCAACTTAACACCGGGGAGCTGTTTTTT. Translating gives CASSQLNTGELFF.

This clonotype was counted at least ten times. This CDR3 reads CASSYEVSEQFF. CDR3 coding DNA: TGTGCCAGCAGTTACGAAGTCTCCGAGCAGTTCTTC. The gene calls are TRBV6-2 or TRBV6-3 and TRBJ2-1; no clear D gene. Germline V gene lookup returns CDR1 MNHEY and CDR2 SVGEGT. V dropped 2 bases and J dropped 10 bases, with 9 bases sitting between them. The CDR3 consists of 12 residues.

This clonotype was seen more than once but under ten times. The rearrangement joins TRBV4-1 to TRBJ1-2; TRBD1 aligns across 12 bases. Germline lookup yields CDR1 MGHRA and CDR2 YSYEKL. CDR3 length: 16 residues. J lost 8 bases, V lost 0 bases, and 7 bases had no gene match. The CDR3 region is CASSQEGTGGSRGYTF. The CDR3 DNA follows: TGCGCCAGCAGCCAAGAGGGGACAGGGGGCTCGCGGGGCTACACCTTC.

The chain recombines TRBV7-2 with TRBJ2-7; D unclear. V was cut by 1 base and J by 7 bases, with 11 bases left in between. CDR1 is SGHTA, CDR2 FQGNSA, per germline. This CDR3 is built from 13 residues. This CDR3 is CASSLDETLEQYF. DNA of the CDR3: TGTGCCAGCAGCTTAGATGAAACCCTGGAGCAGTACTTC.

The rearrangement joins TRBV6-5 to TRBJ2-7; 7 positions match TRBD1. The germline gives CDR1 MNHEY, CDR2 SVGAGI. V was pared by 6 bases and J by 6 bases, with 11 bases of the junction left unmatched. This CDR3 has 14 residues. DNA for the CDR3: TGTGCCAGCAGCCACCCCGGGACAGTACTCGAGCAGTACGTC. Translating gives CASSHPGTVLEQYV.

This clonotype has at least ten counts. This rearrangement joins TRBV7-8 to TRBJ2-1, with 10 bases lining up with TRBD2. The CDR3 totals 14 residues. In germline, CDR1 is SGHVS, CDR2 FQNEAQ. V shed 5 bases and J 4 bases; nucleotides not matched to a gene: 2. This CDR3 is CASSRSGGYNEQFF. The CDR3 DNA sequence: TGTGCCAGCAGCCGTAGCGGGGGGTACAATGAGCAGTTCTTC.

This clonotype occurred many times. The rearrangement joins TRBV10-2 to TRBJ2-7, with D possibly matching TRBD2 (5 bases). This CDR3 has 14 amino acids. Germline V gene sequence: CDR1 WSHSY, CDR2 SAAADI. Trimming took 2 bases from V and 0 from J, leaving 8 bases between them. The CDR3 coding sequence is TGCGCCAGCAGTGAGGCCCGGGACTCCTACGAGCAGTACTTC. This gives the protein CASSEARDSYEQYF.

This clonotype has at least ten counts. The chain has TRBV2 and TRBJ2-7; D is unclear. The V end was cut by 1 base, the J end by 3 bases, with 13 bases between. Germline CDR1 and CDR2: SNHLY and FYNNEI. This CDR3 comprises 15 residues. The CDR3 coding sequence is TGTGCCAGCAGTGAAGAGATGGGTAGGAGCTACGAGCAGTACTTC. Translated, it gives CASSEEMGRSYEQYF.

This chain uses TRBV12-3 or TRBV12-4 with TRBJ1-1; 8 bases map to TRBD1. The CDR3 loop spans 14 amino acids. Trimming removed 10 bases from V and 2 bases from J; junction bases left unmatched: 9. CDR3 sequence reads: CATSLGQGNTEAFF. The DNA for the CDR3 is TGTGCCACCTCACTCGGACAGGGAAACACTGAAGCTTTCTTT.